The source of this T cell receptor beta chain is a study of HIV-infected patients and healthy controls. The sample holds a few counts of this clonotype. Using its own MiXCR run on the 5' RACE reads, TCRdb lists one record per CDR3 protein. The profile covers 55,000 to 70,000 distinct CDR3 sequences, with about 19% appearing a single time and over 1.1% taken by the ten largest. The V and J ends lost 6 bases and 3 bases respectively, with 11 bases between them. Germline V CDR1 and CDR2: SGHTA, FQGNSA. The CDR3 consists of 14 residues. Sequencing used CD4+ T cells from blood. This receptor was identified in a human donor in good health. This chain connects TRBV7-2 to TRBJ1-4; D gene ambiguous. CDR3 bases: TGTGCCAGCAGTCAACGCTCGGCTAATGAAAAACTGTTTTTT. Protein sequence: CASSQRSANEKLFF.